This TCR beta chain is drawn from a study of cytomegalovirus exposure and HLA in healthy donors. The CDR3 covers 14 residues. V was clipped by 6 bases and J by 6 bases, with 15 bases between them. In germline, CDR1 is LNHNV, CDR2 YYDKDF (reference sequence). PCR was performed using 60 Vbeta and 13 Jbeta primers. TCRdb keeps only in-frame clones here, not all; method: immunoSEQ multiplex PCR. This table holds 120,000 or so clones, about 80% found once. This chain connects TRBV15 to TRBJ2-1; D is possibly TRBD2 (6 bases). This receptor was obtained from a man in his late teens or twenties in good health and CMV-seronegative. The sequenced material came from PBMCs. CDR3 coding DNA: TGTGCCACCAGGCCGCTATTACTAGCCAATGAGCAGTTCTTC. Amino acids: CATRPLLLANEQFF. The variable domain in full, completed from reference TRBV15 and TRBJ2-1, reads DAMVIQNPRYQVTQFGKPVTLSCSQTLNHNVMYWYQQKSSQAPKLLFHYYDKDFNNEADTPDNFQSRRPNTSFCFLDIRSPGLGDTAMYLCATRPLLLANEQFFGPGTRLTVL.